This T cell receptor beta chain derives from a study of blood T cell repertoires in COVID-19. The CDR3 sequence is 11 residues long. The V end was cut by 3 bases, the J end by 6 bases, with 5 bases between. TCRdb keeps only in-frame clones here, not all; method: immunoSEQ multiplex PCR. This sample has some 78,000 clones, with 70% to 90% found just once. This TCR was recovered from a man over 45 with active or convalescent COVID-19. Sequenced: peripheral blood. V usage is TRBV12-3 or TRBV12-4 and J usage is TRBJ1-1; D is undetermined. The CDR3 region has the DNA TGTGCCAGCAGTTTTGGCTCTGAAGCTTTCTTT. Protein product: CASSFGSEAFF.